These T cell receptor beta chains were read from a single sample in a study of cytomegalovirus exposure and HLA in healthy donors. Data came from immunoSEQ multiplex PCR; TCRdb stores just in-frame clones and leaves some out. The table includes roughly 150,000 clones, roughly 84% detected once. Sequencing input: PBMCs. The receptors here all came from a man aged 25 to 40 in good health and CMV-seropositive. Each CDR3 is given with its conserved first and last residue. Each record gives: D gene, clone size, V gene, J gene, CDR3 DNA, CDR3 protein. The D gene is left open where the match is weak. Clone size is stated in some rows and not others, as once, few, many or a class when expanded.

>TRBD2|.|TRBV7-9|TRBJ2-7
TGTGCCAGCAGCTCCATTAGCGGGTCTTCCTCCTACGAGCAGTACTTC
CASSSISGSSSYEQYF
>.|.|TRBV29-1|TRBJ2-5
TGCAGCGTTCAAATATCTCCTGCTTTCATCCAGGAGACCCAGTACTTC
CSVQISPAFIQETQYF
>.|once|TRBV19|TRBJ1-5
TGTGCCAGTAGTATAGCTCGGGGCAATCAGCCCCAGCATTTT
CASSIARGNQPQHF
>TRBD2|.|TRBV27|TRBJ2-2
TGTGCCAGCAGTTTATCGCTCGGACTAGCGAACACCGGGGAGCTGTTTTTT
CASSLSLGLANTGELFF
>TRBD1|.|TRBV27|TRBJ2-2
TGTGCCACCCGGACAGGGGGCATGAACACCGGGGAGCTGTTTTTT
CATRTGGMNTGELFF
>.|.|TRBV11-1|TRBJ1-3
TGTGCCAGCAGCGATGACAGACGAATTGGAAACACCATATATTTT
CASSDDRRIGNTIYF
>.|.|TRBV27|TRBJ1-1
TGTGCCAGCAGGACACTGAACACTGAAGCTTTCTTT
CASRTLNTEAFF
>.|.|TRBV19|TRBJ1-1
TGTGCCAGTAGTTGGGAGGGGCCGAACACTGAAGCTTTCTTT
CASSWEGPNTEAFF
>TRBD2|once|TRBV5-1|TRBJ2-7
TGCGCCAGCAGACCTGGACTAGCAAGGGAGTACGAGCAATACTTC
CASRPGLAREYEQYF
>.|.|TRBV14|TRBJ1-6
TGTGCCAGCAGCCCCCCGGGGTCCTATAATTCACCCCTCCACTTT
CASSPPGSYNSPLHF
>TRBD1|.|TRBV19|TRBJ1-6
TGTGCCAGTAGTATGTCTGGGACAGACAATTCACCCCTCCACTTT
CASSMSGTDNSPLHF
>.|.|TRBV6-5|TRBJ2-7
TGTGCCAGCAGTTACGGTTCAGGGTACGAGCAGTACTTC
CASSYGSGYEQYF
>.|few|TRBV7-9|TRBJ1-1
TGTGCCAGCAGCACTAGCTACGGAGAGCTCACTGAAGCTTTCTTT
CASSTSYGELTEAFF
>.|.|TRBV21-1|TRBJ2-1
TGTGCCAGCAGCAAAGGGGGACTAGCGGGAGATGATGAGCAGTTCTTC
CASSKGGLAGDDEQFF
>.|.|TRBV7-6|TRBJ2-1
TGTGCCAGCAGCTTAGAACCAGGGGACCCCTACAATGAGCAGTTCTTC
CASSLEPGDPYNEQFF
>TRBD1|.|TRBV19|TRBJ2-1
TGTGCCACTAATCACAGGGGGGAGCAGTTCTTC
CATNHRGEQFF
>TRBD1|.|TRBV14|TRBJ2-5
TGTGCCAGCAGCCAAGGCTACAGGGGAAACCGCCTTCGGAAGACCCAGTACTTC
CASSQGYRGNRLRKTQYF
>.|.|TRBV19|TRBJ1-2
TGTGCCAGTATCCTCGGGACAAGGCAGTCGGCTAACTATGGCTACACCTTC
CASILGTRQSANYGYTF
>TRBD1|.|TRBV5-1|TRBJ2-3
TGCGCCAGCAGCGGACAGGGGACAGATACGCAGTATTTT
CASSGQGTDTQYF
>.|.|TRBV5-6|TRBJ1-2
TGTGCCAGCAGCTTGCCAGCGGATTATGGTAAACGAGGATATGGCTACACCTTC
CASSLPADYGKRGYGYTF
>.|few|TRBV4-3|TRBJ1-2
TGCGCCAGCAGGCCTTCCAGCGGGGAGGGCTATGGCTACACCTTC
CASRPSSGEGYGYTF
>TRBD2|.|TRBV11-1|TRBJ2-3
TGTGCCAGCAGCTTAGGAAGAATGTGGCGGGAGGCCACAGATACGCAGTATTTT
CASSLGRMWREATDTQYF
>.|.|TRBV20-1|TRBJ1-1
TGCAGTGCCCAAGATGGGCCAGAAGCTTTCTTT
CSAQDGPEAFF
>TRBD1|.|TRBV19|TRBJ1-1
TGTGCCAGTAGTATAATCGGGATTTGGGGGACAGACACTGAAGCTTTCTTT
CASSIIGIWGTDTEAFF
>.|.|TRBV7-2|TRBJ2-4
TGTGCCAGCAGCTTACGAGGCGTAAACATTCAGTACTTC
CASSLRGVNIQYF
>.|.|TRBV12-5|TRBJ2-3
TGTGCTAGTGAAAGCCGGGGGGCCGCAGATACGCAGTATTTT
CASESRGAADTQYF
>.|few|TRBV29-1|TRBJ2-7
TGCAGCGCCGGAGGGGGGGAGGGCTACGAGCAGTACTTC
CSAGGGEGYEQYF
>TRBD2|once|TRBV9|TRBJ2-1
TGTGCCAGCGGCCCTCCAACCGGGACTAGCGCCTACAATGAGCAGTTCTTC
CASGPPTGTSAYNEQFF
>TRBD2|.|TRBV5-1|TRBJ2-3
TGCGCCAGCAGCCCCCTTGGACTAGCCAGCACAGATACGCAGTATTTT
CASSPLGLASTDTQYF
>.|.|TRBV11-3|TRBJ1-1
TGTGCCAGCAGCTCACAGGGGAACACTGAAGCTTTCTTT
CASSSQGNTEAFF
>.|.|TRBV6-7|TRBJ1-3
TGTGCCAGCAGTTACTCGACAGGCAGGGTCCTCCCTGGAAACACCATATATTTT
CASSYSTGRVLPGNTIYF
>TRBD2|once|TRBV15|TRBJ2-1
TGTGCCACCAGCAGGAAGGGCCTAGCGGGAGAGGGGGGCTCCTACAATGAGCAGTTCTTC
CATSRKGLAGEGGSYNEQFF
>.|.|TRBV18|TRBJ2-7
TGTGCCAGCTCACCACGTGAACAGGGCTACGAGCAGTACTTC
CASSPREQGYEQYF
>TRBD2|.|TRBV19|TRBJ2-4
TGTGCCAGTAGTACCGGGACTAGCGGGAGACACATTCAGTACTTC
CASSTGTSGRHIQYF
>TRBD2|.|TRBV7-3|TRBJ2-3
TGTGCCAGCAGCTTATCGGCTAGCGGGAGGACTGATACGCAGTATTTT
CASSLSASGRTDTQYF
>.|few|TRBV6-5|TRBJ1-1
TGTGCCAGCAGCTCTAGGGGTAGCACTGAAGCTTTCTTT
CASSSRGSTEAFF
>.|.|TRBV18|TRBJ2-2
TGTGCCAGCTCACGGGGACAAACGAACACCGGGGAGCTGTTTTTT
CASSRGQTNTGELFF
>.|.|TRBV6-5|TRBJ1-1
TGTGCCAGCAGTTACTCGAGGGGGGGGTTCACTGAAGCTTTCTTT
CASSYSRGGFTEAFF
>.|.|TRBV5-8|TRBJ2-3
TGTGCCAGCAGTCACGACCCCGGGGGCACAGATACGCAGTATTTT
CASSHDPGGTDTQYF
>.|few|TRBV18|TRBJ2-7
TGTGCCAGCTCACCGACCGCAATTTCAGGCGAGCAGTACTTC
CASSPTAISGEQYF
>TRBD2|.|TRBV9|TRBJ2-1
TGTGCCAGCTCCACCAGCGGGAGCTCCTACAATGAGCAGTTCTTC
CASSTSGSSYNEQFF
>TRBD1|once|TRBV2|TRBJ2-3
TGTGCCAGCAGGACTCAGGGGGCTAGCACAGATACGCAGTATTTT
CASRTQGASTDTQYF
>.|.|TRBV27|TRBJ2-3
TGTGCCACCTCGGGACACGTCACAGATACGCAGTATTTT
CATSGHVTDTQYF
>.|.|TRBV19|TRBJ1-1
TGTGCCAGTATCGGGGGTTTCACTGAAGCTTTCTTT
CASIGGFTEAFF
>.|.|TRBV5-1|TRBJ1-4
TGCGCCAGCAGCACGGGGGGAGCTAATGAAAAACTGTTTTTT
CASSTGGANEKLFF
>.|.|TRBV10-2|TRBJ1-1
TGCGCCACCTCACGGCCCGGTGCGGACACTGAAGCTTTCTTT
CATSRPGADTEAFF
>.|once|TRBV14|TRBJ1-4
TGTGCCAGCAGCCAAGTTGTGGCCCCCTCAACTAATGAAAAACTGTTTTTT
CASSQVVAPSTNEKLFF
>TRBD1|.|TRBV18|TRBJ2-3
TGTGCCAGCTCACCGAAAGGGGACAGGGCGGATACGCAGTATTTT
CASSPKGDRADTQYF
>.|.|TRBV7-8|TRBJ1-5
TGTGCCAGCAGCTTAGACCCAGGACAGTTTCAGCCCCAGCATTTT
CASSLDPGQFQPQHF
>TRBD2|.|TRBV29-1|TRBJ2-3
TGCAGCGTCGCTGCTTCGACTAGCGGGAGGTTGCATACGCAGTATTTT
CSVAASTSGRLHTQYF
>.|.|TRBV7-9|TRBJ2-3
TGTGCCAGCAGCCCCGGGTCGTATCCGACAGATACGCAGTATTTT
CASSPGSYPTDTQYF
>.|.|TRBV29-1|TRBJ2-1
TGCAGCGTTGATCGCCAGGGCCACAATGAGCAGTTCTTC
CSVDRQGHNEQFF
>.|.|TRBV27|TRBJ1-2
TGTGCCAGCAGTCCGACCCTCTCGGGCTATGGCTACACCTTC
CASSPTLSGYGYTF
>TRBD1|.|TRBV29-1|TRBJ2-2
TGCAGCGTTAGGGGACAGGCCGGGGAGCTGTTTTTT
CSVRGQAGELFF